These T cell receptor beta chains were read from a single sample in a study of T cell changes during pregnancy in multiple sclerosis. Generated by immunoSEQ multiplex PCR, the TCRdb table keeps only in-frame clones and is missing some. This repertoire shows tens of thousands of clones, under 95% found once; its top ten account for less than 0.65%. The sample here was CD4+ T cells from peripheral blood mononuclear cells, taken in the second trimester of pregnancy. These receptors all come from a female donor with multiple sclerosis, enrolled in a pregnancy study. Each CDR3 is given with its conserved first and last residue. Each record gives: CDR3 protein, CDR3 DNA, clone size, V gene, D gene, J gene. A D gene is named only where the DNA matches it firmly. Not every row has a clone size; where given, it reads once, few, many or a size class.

CASSLGPGDTEAFF TGTGCCAGCAGCTTAGGCCCAGGGGACACTGAAGCTTTCTTT - TRBV7-2 - TRBJ1-1
CASRGGTPNNQPQHF TGTGCCAGCAGGGGAGGGACGCCGAACAATCAGCCCCAGCATTTT - TRBV6-1 - TRBJ1-5
CAWSLSGGAWSKNIQYF TGTGCCTGGAGTTTAAGCGGGGGGGCTTGGAGCAAAAACATTCAGTACTTC - TRBV30 TRBD2 TRBJ2-4
CSVEAGQGSGYTF TGCAGCGTTGAAGCAGGACAGGGAAGTGGCTACACCTTC - TRBV29-1 TRBD1 TRBJ1-2
CASSRTEEETQYF TGTGCCAGCAGCAGGACGGAGGAAGAGACCCAGTACTTC - TRBV5-4 - TRBJ2-5
CASSLEGIYGYTF TGTGCCAGCAGCTTGGAGGGAATCTATGGCTACACCTTC - TRBV7-9 - TRBJ1-2
CAWKARDHNSPLHF TGTGCCTGGAAGGCGAGGGATCATAATTCACCCCTCCACTTT few TRBV30 - TRBJ1-6
CASSYSTLGGETQYF TGTGCCAGCAGTTACTCGACTCTGGGAGGGGAGACCCAGTACTTC - TRBV6-5 TRBD2 TRBJ2-5
CASGYGTGDTF TGTGCTAGTGGCTACGGGACAGGGGACACCTTC - TRBV12-5 TRBD1 TRBJ1-2
CASSLVAKAVPGQGTDTQYF TGCGCCAGCAGCTTGGTTGCGAAGGCAGTACCGGGACAGGGCACAGATACGCAGTATTTT - TRBV5-1 TRBD1 TRBJ2-3
CASSEAQFRLNTEAFF TGTGCCAGCAGTGAGGCCCAATTTCGATTGAACACTGAAGCTTTCTTT - TRBV6-1 - TRBJ1-1